Listed below are T cell receptor beta chains from one sample, sequenced in a study of T-cell reconstitution after alpha-beta-depleted transplantation in children. Each CDR3 protein gets one entry after TCRdb re-called the PCR reads with MiXCR. The sample includes about 900,000 distinct CDR3 sequences, 25% to 30% of them seen just once. This specimen was PBMCs, mostly from graft donor cells, taken 360 days after TCRalphabeta/CD19-depleted stem cell transplant. Receptors were obtained from a boy younger than two who had a stem cell transplant for SCID, so the T cells may come from the graft donor. Each CDR3 is given without its conserved first and last residue. Fields, in order: V gene, CDR3 length, J gene, CDR3 protein.

TRBV4-1	14	TRBJ2-2	ASSRLAGGPTGELF
TRBV5-1	12	TRBJ2-5	ASSSPGRQETQY
TRBV20-1	10	TRBJ1-5	SARDRFQPQH
TRBV12-3/TRBV12-4	14	TRBJ1-3	ASSFKGLQAGSTIY
TRBV5-6	12	TRBJ2-7	ASSLDGGYYEQY
TRBV29-1	12	TRBJ1-1	SAGVLGSNTEAF
TRBV19	12	TRBJ1-1	ASSVSRENTEAF
TRBV7-8	13	TRBJ2-1	ASSLIFAVYDEQF
TRBV11-3	13	TRBJ1-2	ASSLVEHPNYGYT
TRBV29-1	11	TRBJ1-1	SAGQDIRVSAF
TRBV6-5	13	TRBJ1-5	ASSYSSGTNQPQH
TRBV11-2	13	TRBJ2-2	ASSKWTGNTGELF
TRBV5-1	11	TRBJ2-5	ASSLEGRKTQY
TRBV7-2	13	TRBJ2-3	ASSLNPGIPDTQY
TRBV28	12	TRBJ1-4	ASSFLSQGRKLF
TRBV7-8	16	TRBJ2-3	ASSTGTRTGVGTDTQY
TRBV18	12	TRBJ1-1	ASSGDRINTEAF
TRBV5-1	13	TRBJ2-1	ASSQLGSSYNEQF
TRBV10-3	12	TRBJ2-2	AISESQGTGELF
TRBV20-1	12	TRBJ2-1	SARVGSVYNEQF
TRBV5-1	13	TRBJ2-3	ASSLSSVITDTQY
TRBV20-1	14	TRBJ2-3	SASSPTRESTDTQY
TRBV4-3	14	TRBJ1-2	ASSQGGWEVNYGYT
TRBV6-2/TRBV6-3	14	TRBJ2-1	ASKGSGLSSYNEQF
TRBV6-2/TRBV6-3	13	TRBJ1-6	ASSRGLQGSSPLH
TRBV9	11	TRBJ1-6	ASSVGTLSPLH
TRBV18	13	TRBJ2-3	ASSLLTGNTDTQY
TRBV7-9	13	TRBJ2-3	ASIEGQGSTDTQY
TRBV7-9	13	TRBJ1-4	ASSDRDGTNEKLF
TRBV5-1	12	TRBJ2-7	ASSTAQGVYEQY
TRBV29-1	14	TRBJ2-1	SVDEMTSGVYNEQF
TRBV27	13	TRBJ2-1	ASSLFGLASPSQF
TRBV9	11	TRBJ1-2	ASSVSEGAVNT
TRBV6-1	12	TRBJ2-1	ASRRGRAYNEQF
TRBV3-1	16	TRBJ2-5	ASRPLATSGGFQETQY
TRBV11-2	12	TRBJ2-3	ASSIGTAQDTQY
TRBV5-1	16	TRBJ2-4	ASSPGTGTSKPKNIQY
TRBV12-3/TRBV12-4	13	TRBJ2-1	ASSYLAGAYNEQF
TRBV4-2	14	TRBJ2-1	ASSHGPGQEWDEQF
TRBV6-5	10	TRBJ1-5	ASPRSNQPQH
TRBV28	13	TRBJ2-5	ASSLVRRGEETQY
TRBV5-1	14	TRBJ2-3	ASRNWGGLATDTQY
TRBV5-5	12	TRBJ2-5	ASSAGPALETQY
TRBV2	13	TRBJ2-1	ASSVNGLARNEQF
TRBV20-1	11	TRBJ2-3	SAIAGGPGTQY
TRBV7-9	13	TRBJ2-7	ASSPPGGAMREQY
TRBV2	12	TRBJ1-6	ASSEGGTPSPLH
TRBV20-1	12	TRBJ2-1	SAYSGGANNEQF
TRBV6-5	13	TRBJ2-4	ASSYERLAKNIQY
TRBV4-3	15	TRBJ2-3	ASSQDTGFPSTDTQY
TRBV10-3	12	TRBJ2-7	ATTPDDRPYEQY
TRBV4-1	14	TRBJ2-1	ASSSPGQGARNEQF
TRBV27	13	TRBJ2-7	ASSLGMGYPYEQY
TRBV7-3	12	TRBJ2-2	TSSSSGGTGELF
TRBV11-2	15	TRBJ2-1	ASSLDVRRAGNNEQF